This T cell receptor beta chain was captured in a study of shared clonotypes between healthy human individuals. The table came from immunoSEQ multiplex PCR; TCRdb's copy has only in-frame clones and leaves some out. This table has around 2.3 million clones, 90% to 96% appearing once. Memory CD4+ cells were the fraction left after CD45RA+ naive selection. Overall study findings and caveats: The generation probabilities recorded for non-shared clonotypes fell below those of clonotypes shared by all four donors. Donor clonotype sharing was expected to depend on sequencing depth.

Trimming took off 1 base at V and 2 bases at J, with 6 bases between the two ends. The CDR3 is 13 residues long. CDR1 and CDR2 from the germline V gene are GTSNPN and SVGIG (reference sequence). Concerning this clone itself: Its antigen is unknown.

The chain employs TRBV30 and TRBJ2-1; D perhaps matches TRBD1 (5 bases). Sample: naive CD4+ T cells sorted from blood. The subset is: CD45RA+ positively selected. This receptor was obtained from a man aged 18-30 years in good health. This CDR3 reads CAWSARAYNEQFF. CDR3 sequence (DNA): TGTGCCTGGAGTGCCAGGGCCTACAATGAGCAGTTCTTC.